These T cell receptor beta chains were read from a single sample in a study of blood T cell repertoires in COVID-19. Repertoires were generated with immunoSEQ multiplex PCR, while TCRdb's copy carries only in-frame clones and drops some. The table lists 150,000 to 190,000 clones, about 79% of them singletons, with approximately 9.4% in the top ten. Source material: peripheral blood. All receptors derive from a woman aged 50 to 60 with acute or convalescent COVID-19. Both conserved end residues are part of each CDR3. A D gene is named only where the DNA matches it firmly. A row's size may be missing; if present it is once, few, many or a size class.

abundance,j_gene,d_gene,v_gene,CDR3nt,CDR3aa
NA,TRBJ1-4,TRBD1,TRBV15,TGTGCCACCAGCAGAGAGGGACAGCGTAATGAAAAACTGTTTTTT,CATSREGQRNEKLFF
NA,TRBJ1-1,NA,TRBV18,TGTGCCAGCTCACCGCAAAGGGGGAACACTGAAGCTTTCTTT,CASSPQRGNTEAFF
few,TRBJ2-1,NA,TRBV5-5,TGTGCCAGCAGCTTGGAGGGGGAGCTGTTCAATGAGCAGTTCTTC,CASSLEGELFNEQFF
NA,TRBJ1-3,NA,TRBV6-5,TGTGCCAGCAGTTACGCCTACTCTGGAAACACCATATATTTT,CASSYAYSGNTIYF
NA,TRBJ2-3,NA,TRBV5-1,TGCGCCAGCAGTTCCAGGGGATCAGATACGCAGTATTTT,CASSSRGSDTQYF
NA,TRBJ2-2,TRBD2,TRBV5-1,TGCGCCAGCGTCGAATTAGCGGGGGGTCCAGGGGAGCTGTTTTTT,CASVELAGGPGELFF
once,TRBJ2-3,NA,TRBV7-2,TGTGCCAGCAGCCCCTCTACAGGGTCGGGTACGCAGTATTTT,CASSPSTGSGTQYF
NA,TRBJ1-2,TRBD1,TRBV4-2,TGTGCCAGCAGCCTCCTTAGTTTGAGAATCCCGGGACAGGGCCGGGGATATGGCTACACCTTC,CASSLLSLRIPGQGRGYGYTF
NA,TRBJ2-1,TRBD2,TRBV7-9,TGTGCCAGCAGCCGGACTAGAGGGGACGCTGAGCAGTTCTTC,CASSRTRGDAEQFF
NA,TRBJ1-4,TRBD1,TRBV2,TGTGCCAGCGGGAACAGGGGACGTAATGAAAAACTGTTTTTT,CASGNRGRNEKLFF
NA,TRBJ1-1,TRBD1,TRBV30,TGTGCCTGGGACAGGGTCAACACTGAAGCTTTCTTT,CAWDRVNTEAFF
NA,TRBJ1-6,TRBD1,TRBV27,TGTGCCAGCAGTTTAACCCTCGGGACAGACAACCCCCTGGGTAATTCACCCCTCCACTTT,CASSLTLGTDNPLGNSPLHF
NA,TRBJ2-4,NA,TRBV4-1,TGCGCCAGCAGCCAAGACGCAGGGTCTGCCAAAAACATTCAGTACTTC,CASSQDAGSAKNIQYF
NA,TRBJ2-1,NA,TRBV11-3,TGTGCCAGCAGCTCCCGTCGCTACAATGAGCAGTTCTTC,CASSSRRYNEQFF
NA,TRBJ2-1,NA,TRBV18,TGTGCCAGCTCCGGTGAACTAGGCCGAAGGTACAATGAGCAGTTCTTC,CASSGELGRRYNEQFF